This passage covers 16 T cell receptor beta chains from one sample sequenced in a study of tumour-infiltrating T cells in Burkitt lymphoma. Method: immunoSEQ multiplex PCR; TCRdb's copy keeps in-frame clones and lacks some. The sample has 45,000 to 60,000 clones, roughly 30% seen once; the top ten hold about 3%. The source material was tumor tissue. The receptors here all came from a human donor with Burkitt lymphoma.

This clone was recorded a few times. V gene TRBV4-1 combines with J gene TRBJ2-7; 7 bases are a match to TRBD2. The CDR3 has 15 amino acids. CDR1 is MGHRA, CDR2 YSYEKL, per germline. V dropped 1 base and J dropped 4; count of bases not matched to a gene: 7. Here the CDR3 reads CASSQGASGRYEQYF. DNA for the CDR3: TGCGCCAGCAGCCAAGGGGCTAGCGGACGATACGAGCAGTACTTC.

This clone has a handful of counts. This chain joins TRBV19 and TRBJ2-3, with D maybe TRBD2 (6 bases). There are 14 residues in the CDR3. V gave up 3 bases and J gave up 5 bases, with 12 bases separating them. In germline, CDR1 is LNHDA, CDR2 SQIVND (reference sequence). In DNA, the CDR3 is TGTGCCAGTAGTATGTCTAACGGGAGAGATACGCAGTATTTT. Amino acids: CASSMSNGRDTQYF.

The rearrangement joins TRBV15 to TRBJ1-3; maybe TRBD1 (6 bases). Germline lookup yields CDR1 LNHNV and CDR2 YYDKDF (reference sequence). V shed 1 base and J shed 4 bases, with 8 bases lying between them. The CDR3 is made up of 14 amino acids. This chain's CDR3 is CATSRATGGNTIYF. Here the CDR3 DNA reads TGTGCCACCAGCAGAGCGACAGGCGGAAACACCATATATTTT.

The CDR3 nucleotides are TGCGCCAGCAGCCCCGGGGGGAGACCTAACTATGGCTACACCTTC. As protein: CASSPGGRPNYGYTF. The gene calls are TRBV5-1 and TRBJ1-2; weak D call: TRBD1 (5 bases). Germline assignment: CDR1 SGHRS and CDR2 YFSETQ. The V end lost 4 bases, the J end lost 0 bases, and 13 bases lay between the germline ends. The CDR3 is made up of 15 amino acids. The variable domain in full, completed from reference TRBV5-1 and TRBJ1-2, reads KAGVTQTPRYLIKTRGQQVTLSCSPISGHRSVSWYQQTPGQGLQFLFEYFSETQRNKGNFPGRFSGRQFSNSRSEMNVSTLELGDSALYLCASSPGGRPNYGYTFGSGTRLTVV.

This clone was counted only a few times. The rearrangement uses TRBV10-3 and TRBJ2-7, with TRBD1 as a possible D gene (6 bases). V gave up 5 bases and J gave up 7 bases, with 18 bases separating them. From germline, CDR1 is ENHRY and CDR2 SYGVKD. The CDR3 runs to 14 residues. The CDR3 DNA is TGTGCCATCAGTCAAAACACCAGGGGTGGAGAGCAGTACTTC. Its protein is CAISQNTRGGEQYF.

In this sample, this clone turned up a few times. V usage is TRBV11-3 and J usage is TRBJ2-1; 9 bases are shared with TRBD1. Trimming cost V 5 bases and J 6 bases; bases outside gene matches: 2. CDR3 length equals 13 residues. Germline V gene lookup returns CDR1 SGHNT and CDR2 YENEEA. The CDR3 nucleotides are TGTGCCAGCAGCCTGGACAGGGGCAATGAGCAGTTCTTC. This encodes CASSLDRGNEQFF.

This clone came up a few times. This chain connects TRBV5-1 to TRBJ2-7, with a tentative D call TRBD1 (5 bases). There are 15 residues in the CDR3. The germline V gene has CDR1 SGHRS and CDR2 YFSETQ. The germline V and J ends were trimmed by 3 bases and 9 bases, with 22 bases remaining between them. The CDR3 spells CASSSDTTYPRVQYF. Here the CDR3 DNA reads TGCGCCAGCAGCTCGGACACGACTTACCCTCGGGTGCAGTACTTC.

The chain combines TRBV27 with TRBJ1-1; a possible D gene is TRBD1 (5 bases). The V and J ends lost 5 bases and 7 bases respectively, with 11 bases between them. This CDR3 region has 12 residues. The germline V gene encodes CDR1 MNHEY and CDR2 SMNVEV (reference sequence). CDR3 loop: CASSAQRGEAFF. The CDR3 DNA follows: TGTGCCAGCAGTGCCCAGAGGGGTGAAGCTTTCTTT.

V gene TRBV4-1 combines with J gene TRBJ2-7; tentatively, D is TRBD1 (6 bases). CDR1 MGHRA and CDR2 YSYEKL come from the germline V gene. V was cut by 6 bases and J by 2 bases, with 17 bases left in between. The CDR3 totals 15 residues. CDR3 nucleotide sequence: TGCGCCAGCAGTCCAATGACAGGTATTACCTACGAGCAGTACTTC. The encoded protein is CASSPMTGITYEQYF.

V gene TRBV20-1 combines with J gene TRBJ2-1; D call uncertain. The CDR3 covers 10 residues. V gave up 6 bases and J gave up 5 bases, with 5 bases separating them. CDR1 is DFQATT, CDR2 SNEGSKA, per germline (reference sequence). DNA of the CDR3: TGCAGTGCCCTTAACAATGAGCAGTTCTTC. Translating gives CSALNNEQFF.

This clone appeared a few times. The chain recombines TRBV9 with TRBJ1-6; the D is unclear. CDR1 and CDR2 from the germline V gene are SGDLS and YYNGEE. V was pared by 0 bases and J by 9 bases, with 13 bases between. The CDR3 spans 15 residues. In DNA form, the CDR3 reads TGTGCCAGCAGCGTAGGACCTGGGGAAGGTTCACCCCTCCACTTT. Translated, it gives CASSVGPGEGSPLHF.

The chain carries TRBV7-2 and TRBJ1-1; no clear D. The CDR3 is 16 amino acids. Trimming pared 1 base from V and 2 bases from J, leaving 14 bases between. CDR1 and CDR2 from the germline V gene are SGHTA and FQGNSA. As DNA, the CDR3 is TGTGCCAGCAGCTTAGTAATTGGGGTATTAAACACTGAAGCTTTCTTT. Translated: CASSLVIGVLNTEAFF.

This chain links TRBV27 with TRBJ1-5, with D tentatively TRBD1 (6 bases). The V and J ends lost 6 bases and 1 base respectively, with 13 bases between them. Germline V gives CDR1 MNHEY, CDR2 SMNVEV (reference sequence). This CDR3 spans 15 amino acids. CDR3 sequence reads: CASRPGVGSNQPQHF. The CDR3 bases are TGTGCCAGCAGGCCAGGGGTGGGAAGCAATCAGCCCCAGCATTTT.

This clone was detected only a few times. The CDR3 region is CSVRQVIVAEAFF. The CDR3 nucleotides are TGCAGCGTTAGACAGGTAATTGTTGCTGAAGCTTTCTTT. This chain uses TRBV29-1 with TRBJ1-1; the D gene is possibly TRBD1 (6 bases). Trimming took 5 bases from V and 6 from J, leaving 16 bases between them. Germline V gene data show CDR1 as SQVTM and CDR2 as ANQGSEA. The CDR3 is 13 amino acids.

The sample holds a few counts of this clone. J is TRBJ1-1 and V is TRBV14; D not resolved. The CDR3 is made up of 13 amino acids. Germline CDR1 reads SGHDN; CDR2 reads FVKESK. Trimming shortened V by 4 bases and J by 8 bases, and 14 bases separated the two germline ends. The CDR3 protein is CASSPLGSQEAFF. The CDR3 DNA sequence: TGTGCCAGCAGCCCCCTGGGCAGCCAAGAAGCTTTCTTT.

This clone was seen more than once but under ten times. The gene calls are TRBV29-1 and TRBJ1-1; D is unresolved. This CDR3 is built from 13 residues. The germline V and J ends were trimmed by 0 bases and 3 bases, with 8 bases remaining between them. Germline V gene sequence: CDR1 SQVTM, CDR2 ANQGSEA. The CDR3 sequence is CSVEDAMHTEAFF. DNA of the CDR3: TGCAGCGTTGAAGATGCCATGCACACTGAAGCTTTCTTT. The full variable domain, in which reference TRBV29-1 and TRBJ1-1 provide the parts outside the CDR3, is SAVISQKPSRDICQRGTSLTIQCQVDSQVTMMFWYRQQPGQSLTLIATANQGSEATYESGFVIDKFPISRPNLTFSTLTVSNMSPEDSSIYLCSVEDAMHTEAFFGQGTRLTVV.